What follows is one T cell receptor beta chain and its context. Its antigen is not known. CDR1 and CDR2 from the germline V gene are MGHRA and YSYEKL. The trim removed 4 bases at V and 1 base at J, leaving 11 bases unmatched. The CDR3 consists of 17 residues. Libraries of TCR beta came from iRepertoire HTBI primers plus Arm-PCR of CDR3 regions. In TCRdb, the multiplex PCR reads were re-called with MiXCR into one record per CDR3 protein. The data show 430,000 or so distinct CDR3 sequences, roughly 21% seen once. Time point denoted: persistent/refractory GD, antithyroid drugs over 5 years with positive TRAb. RNA extracted from PBMCs served as the sequencing template. Staff took roughly 9 milliliters of peripheral blood and put it into EDTA tubes. This entry belongs to a study of regulatory T cells in long-lasting Graves disease. Points from the study as a whole: Persistent disease exhibited a predilection for TRBV28, TRBJ1-2 and TRBJ2-5.

This chain connects TRBV4-1 to TRBJ1-1, with 8 bases aligning to TRBD1. The sample was peripheral blood mononuclear cells (PBMCs), taken when the disease was refractory, from a patient treated with antithyroid drugs. The sequence was obtained from a female donor with Graves disease. DNA of the CDR3: TGCGCCAGCAGCCGTCAGGGGGCAATTAGCGCGAACACTGAAGCTTTCTTT. Its translation is CASSRQGAISANTEAFF.